This T cell receptor (beta chain) was captured in a study of blood T cells in healthy people across ages. Russia was home to the donors, healthy Caucasian individuals aged roughly 6 to 95. Investigators took around 10 milliliters of peripheral blood from every donor. The authors ran a second PCR of about 7 to 11 cycles using a sample-barcoded 5' primer and a J-beta primer mix. Every cDNA was tagged by a template-switch adaptor with 12 random nucleotides. In TCRdb, the 5' RACE reads were re-called with MiXCR into one record per CDR3 protein. The table includes roughly 700,000 distinct CDR3 sequences, around 45% detected once. The V end lost 4 bases, the J end lost 5 bases, and 15 bases lay between the germline ends. Germline assignment: CDR1 MNHEY and CDR2 SMNVEV (reference sequence). The CDR3 length is 15 residues.

V usage is TRBV27 and J usage is TRBJ2-1; TRBD1 is a possible D gene (5 bases). The receptor was derived from a woman aged 55-75 years in good health. The material sequenced was blood. Here the CDR3 reads CASSSKLTGNNEQFF. CDR3 DNA: TGTGCCAGCAGTTCAAAGTTAACAGGCAACAATGAGCAGTTCTTC.